This T cell receptor (beta chain) is from a study of molecular identifiers for immune sequencing clone quantification. Study context: The replicates split RNA from around 20,000 or 100,000 naive CD8 cells five ways and sequenced four.

One entry per CDR3 protein results from TCRdb running MiXCR on the PCR reads. The sample yields about half a million distinct CDR3 sequences, about a fifth seen once. Trimming removed 0 bases at V and 4 bases at J, with 10 bases between. Germline V gives CDR1 LGHNA, CDR2 YSLEER. This CDR3 is 15 amino acids long. Sequencing used naive CD8+ T cells from blood, with Jurkat cell RNA spiked in. The subset is: FACS-sorted CD8+CD4-CCR7+CD45RA+ naive T cells. This receptor was obtained from a human donor in good health. Some libraries in this study had Jurkat cell RNA spiked in. The V and J genes are TRBV4-3 and TRBJ2-1, with D perhaps TRBD1 (6 bases). The CDR3 coding sequence is TGCGCCAGCAGCCAAGACAGGGGCATGTACAATGAGCAGTTCTTC. Protein product: CASSQDRGMYNEQFF.